The sequence of this TCR beta chain was determined in a study of blood T cell repertoires in COVID-19. Concerning this clone itself: Germline is not matched at one junction end, which may reflect a read error.

In the study's own analysis: Amplification with reference gene primers provided the estimates of nucleated cell counts. Libraries were prepared by immunoSEQ multiplex PCR; TCRdb keeps only in-frame clonotypes and omits some of them. V and J calls and clone size are copied from that table; D and trimming were computed from the DNA. The table shows roughly 97,000 clones, with around 87% occurring only once. The CDR3 loop spans 15 amino acids. The germline gives CDR1 SSHAT, CDR2 FNYEAQ (reference sequence). The chain links TRBV7-7 to TRBJ2-5; weak D call: TRBD1 (5 bases). Sequenced material: peripheral blood. This clonotype was obtained from a human donor in a cohort sampled during active COVID-19. The DNA for the CDR3 is TGTGCTAGCAGCTTAGGAGCAGGGCCACAAGAGACCCAGTACTTC. Its protein product is CASSLGAGPQETQYF.